The rows below give T cell receptor beta chains drawn from one sample of a study of cytomegalovirus exposure and HLA in healthy donors. Profiled with immunoSEQ multiplex PCR; TCRdb holds only in-frame clones, not every one. The data contain under 250,000 clones, about 81% of them singletons. Input material: PBMCs. These receptors all come from a woman under 40 in good health and CMV-seronegative. The conserved cysteine and the conserved F or W are not part of the CDR3 here. The order of the fields is V gene, CDR3 length, J gene, CDR3 protein.

V gene: TRBV7-9; CDR3 length: 13; J gene: TRBJ2-2; CDR3 protein: ASSLGAGGTGELF
V gene: TRBV11-2; CDR3 length: 10; J gene: TRBJ1-6; CDR3 protein: ASSLPPGDLH
V gene: TRBV28; CDR3 length: 11; J gene: TRBJ2-2; CDR3 protein: AGWDRATGELF
V gene: TRBV5-4; CDR3 length: 13; J gene: TRBJ2-7; CDR3 protein: ASSLDGGGRYEQY
V gene: TRBV5-1; CDR3 length: 14; J gene: TRBJ1-1; CDR3 protein: ASTTTSGQGVTEAF
V gene: TRBV19; CDR3 length: 14; J gene: TRBJ2-7; CDR3 protein: ASSIVSALPSYEQY
V gene: TRBV5-1; CDR3 length: 13; J gene: TRBJ2-7; CDR3 protein: ASSFDRAHWVEQY
V gene: TRBV5-1; CDR3 length: 14; J gene: TRBJ2-1; CDR3 protein: ASSPTSGSSYNEQF
V gene: TRBV6-5; CDR3 length: 10; J gene: TRBJ2-7; CDR3 protein: ASSYAGDEQY
V gene: TRBV7-9; CDR3 length: 12; J gene: TRBJ1-2; CDR3 protein: ASSLATGHYGYT
V gene: TRBV5-1; CDR3 length: 13; J gene: TRBJ2-2; CDR3 protein: ASRNKRERTGELF
V gene: TRBV28; CDR3 length: 12; J gene: TRBJ2-7; CDR3 protein: ASSFPGGSYEQY
V gene: TRBV7-2; CDR3 length: 15; J gene: TRBJ2-5; CDR3 protein: ASSPGWRAGPKETQY
V gene: TRBV2; CDR3 length: 12; J gene: TRBJ2-7; CDR3 protein: ASSEDRGLYEQY
V gene: TRBV19; CDR3 length: 12; J gene: TRBJ1-2; CDR3 protein: ASSIDRRGQGYT
V gene: TRBV28; CDR3 length: 12; J gene: TRBJ1-1; CDR3 protein: ASNRQVPPTEAF
V gene: TRBV5-1; CDR3 length: 16; J gene: TRBJ1-3; CDR3 protein: ASSLVAPGQGAGNTIY
V gene: TRBV5-1; CDR3 length: 13; J gene: TRBJ1-5; CDR3 protein: ASSPDSYSNQPQH
V gene: TRBV13; CDR3 length: 16; J gene: TRBJ2-2; CDR3 protein: ASSLEGGPSRYTGELF
V gene: TRBV10-3; CDR3 length: 11; J gene: TRBJ1-2; CDR3 protein: AIRETTGYGYT
V gene: TRBV5-1; CDR3 length: 12; J gene: TRBJ1-1; CDR3 protein: ASRTGPMNTEAF
V gene: TRBV5-1; CDR3 length: 14; J gene: TRBJ2-7; CDR3 protein: ASSPQGPDRGYEQY
V gene: TRBV11-2; CDR3 length: 14; J gene: TRBJ1-1; CDR3 protein: ASSAAPGREDTEAF
V gene: TRBV29-1; CDR3 length: 12; J gene: TRBJ2-5; CDR3 protein: SVDEDRGPETQY